The 16 T cell receptor gamma chains in this list originate from one sample, sequenced in a study of human gamma delta and Vdelta1 T cells. No cognate antigen is known for these TCRs. TCRdb re-identified clones in the PCR reads via CATT. The sample has several thousand gamma-chain clones, approximately 42% seen once. Specimen: Vdelta1 gamma-delta T cells from blood grown in culture (DOT cells). All receptors come from a human donor in good health.

The rearrangement links TRGV4 to TRGJ1 or TRGJ2. The germline V gene has CDR1 EGSTGY and CDR2 YDSYTSSV. The CDR3 is 15 amino acids. Unmatched junction bases numbered 5, after V lost 0 bases and J lost 0 bases. For the CDR3, the DNA is TGTGCCACCTGGGATGGGCCACCGAATTATTATAAGAAACTCTTT. This sequence encodes CATWDGPPNYYKKLF.

V gene TRGV3 combines with J gene TRGJ1 or TRGJ2. J gave up 5 bases and V 5 bases, and 3 bases lay outside the gene matches. The CDR3 consists of 11 residues. The germline V gene encodes CDR1 VTNTFY and CDR2 YDVSTARD (reference sequence). As DNA, the CDR3 is TGTGCCACCTGGGGCCATTATAAGAAACTCTTT. It yields the protein CATWGHYKKLF.

The V gene is TRGV3, the J gene TRGJ1 or TRGJ2. V was pared by 0 bases and J by 13 bases, with 18 bases of the junction left unmatched. The CDR3 spans 15 residues. Germline V CDR1 and CDR2: VTNTFY, YDVSTARD (reference sequence). The DNA for the CDR3 is TGTGCCACCTGGGACAGGCTGAAGGGACCCCTGTGCAAACTCTTT. It translates to CATWDRLKGPLCKLF.

The V call is TRGV8, the J call TRGJP2. This CDR3 region has 17 residues. CDR1 and CDR2 from the germline V gene are VENAVY and YDSYNSRV. The V and J ends lost 0 bases and 6 bases, in that order; junction bases with no gene match: 13. CDR3 sequence reads: CATWDRQGGHGDWIKTF. The CDR3 nucleotides are TGTGCCACCTGGGATAGGCAGGGAGGTCATGGTGATTGGATCAAGACGTTT.

With respect to this clone: The junction differs from germline at one of its ends, possibly a read error. The J gene is TRGJP2, the V gene TRGV4. This CDR3 contains 15 residues. Per the germline V gene, CDR1 is EGSTGY and CDR2 is YDSYTSSV. CDR3 sequence (DNA): TGTGCCATCTGGGACCGACCTAGTAGTGATTGGATCAAGACGTTT. Amino acid sequence: CAIWDRPSSDWIKTF.

The V gene lacks a call, and TRGJ1 or TRGJ2 is the J gene. The CDR3 spans 11 residues. CDR3 protein: CATGERYKKLF. As DNA, the CDR3 is TGTGCCACCGGGGAGCGCTATAAGAAACTCTTT.

For this clone: A much bigger clone sits one base away, suggesting this may be a read error. The chain is built from TRGV4 and TRGJ1 or TRGJ2. The CDR3 is 13 residues long. Trimming removed 4 bases from V and 3 bases from J; junction bases left unmatched: 6. Per the germline V gene, CDR1 is EGSTGY and CDR2 is YDSYTSSV. CDR3 nucleotides: TGTGCCACCTGGGACCTGACTTATTATAAGAAACTCTTT. This codes for CATWDLTYYKKLF.

V usage is TRGV8 and J usage is TRGJ1 or TRGJ2. Germline CDR1 VENAVY, CDR2 YDSYNSRV. This CDR3 has 15 amino acids. The ends lost 1 base at V and 0 bases at J; junction bases unmatched: 6. CDR3 DNA: TGTGCCACCTGGGATAGAGCGAGGAATTATTATAAGAAACTCTTT. It codes for CATWDRARNYYKKLF.

In this sample, this clone turned up a few times. The chain couples TRGV3 to TRGJ1 or TRGJ2. V lost 3 bases to trimming and J lost 5 bases; unmatched junction nucleotides: 13. This CDR3 contains 15 residues. The V gene's germline CDR1 is VTNTFY and CDR2 YDVSTARD (reference sequence). CDR3 region: CATWDGIALDYKKLF. The DNA for the CDR3 is TGTGCCACCTGGGACGGGATCGCATTAGATTATAAGAAACTCTTT.

V and J are TRGV9 and TRGJP2. This CDR3 has 14 amino acids. The junction had 4 bases not matched to a gene; V was cut back by 3 bases and J by 3 bases. The germline gives CDR1 GITISATS, CDR2 ISYDGTV (reference sequence). The CDR3 spells CALWESGSDWIKTF. The CDR3 region has the DNA TGTGCCTTGTGGGAGTCCGGTAGTGATTGGATCAAGACGTTT.

On this clone: Just one base apart from a much larger clone, this may be a read error. The sample has other DNA sequences that encode this CDR3 too. The chain couples TRGV9 to TRGJ1 or TRGJ2. The CDR3 contains 13 residues. The germline CDR1 and CDR2 sequences are GITISATS and ISYDGTV (reference sequence). The V gene end was trimmed by 0 bases and the J gene end by 3 bases; junction bases not matched to a gene: 2. CDR3 sequence (DNA): TGTGCCTTGTGGGAGGTGTTTTATTATAAGAAACTCTTT. Its translation is CALWEVFYYKKLF.

This clone was counted between two and nine times. This chain uses TRGV9 with TRGJ1 or TRGJ2. CDR1 is GITISATS and CDR2 is ISYDGTV in the germline V gene (reference sequence). The CDR3 length is 12 residues. J lost 11 bases, V lost 0 bases, and 7 bases had no gene match. Here the CDR3 reads CALWEVRDQKLF. In nucleotides, the CDR3 is TGTGCCTTGTGGGAGGTGAGGGATCAGAAACTCTTT.

This rearrangement joins TRGV9 to TRGJ1 or TRGJ2. Germline values: CDR1 GITISATS, CDR2 ISYDGTV (reference sequence). V was clipped by 2 bases and J by 5 bases; unmatched bases: 9. The CDR3 extends over 14 amino acids. CDR3 nucleotides: TGTGCCTTGTGGGAGGCTGGTGCGAATTATAAGAAACTCTTT. This translates into CALWEAGANYKKLF.

In its sample, this clone was seen a few times. The same CDR3 arises from other DNA sequences in this sample as well. V usage is TRGV4 and J usage is TRGJ1 or TRGJ2. The J segment lost 3 bases and the V segment lost 3 bases, leaving 5 bases of the junction unmatched. The CDR3 extends over 13 amino acids. The germline CDR1 and CDR2 sequences are EGSTGY and YDSYTSSV. The CDR3 reads CATWDLSYYKKLF. The CDR3 DNA follows: TGTGCCACCTGGGATCTAAGTTATTATAAGAAACTCTTT.

The count of this clone is one. The gene calls are TRGV8 and TRGJP2. With V trimmed by 1 base and J by 3 bases, 5 bases remained unmatched. CDR1 is VENAVY and CDR2 is YDSYNSRV in the germline V gene. The CDR3 loop spans 15 amino acids. CDR3 nucleotides: TGTGCCACCTGGGATAGCCGGGGTAGTGATTGGATCAAGACGTTT. Encoded protein: CATWDSRGSDWIKTF.

The chain is built from TRGV2 and TRGJP1. Losses at the gene ends were 0 bases for V and 4 bases for J; bases not matched to a gene: 11. This CDR3 has 17 amino acids. Germline-derived CDR1 and CDR2 are EGSNGY and YDSYNSKV. CDR3 DNA: TGTGCCACCTGGGACGGGCCAGGGGGCCTCACTGGTTGGTTCAAGATATTT. Protein product: CATWDGPGGLTGWFKIF.